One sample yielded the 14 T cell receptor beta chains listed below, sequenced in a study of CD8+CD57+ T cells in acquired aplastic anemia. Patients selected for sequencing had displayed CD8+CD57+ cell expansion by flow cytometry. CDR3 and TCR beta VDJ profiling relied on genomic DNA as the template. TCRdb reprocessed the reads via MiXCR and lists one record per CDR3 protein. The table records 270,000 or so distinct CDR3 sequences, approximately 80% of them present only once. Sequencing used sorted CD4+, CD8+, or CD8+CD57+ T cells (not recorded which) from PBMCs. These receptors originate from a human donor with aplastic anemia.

This CDR3 is CASSLLDAQETQYF. The CDR3 nucleotides are TGTGCCAGCAGCTTGTTAGACGCGCAAGAGACCCAGTACTTC. The chain links TRBV5-5 to TRBJ2-5; D is unresolved. V shed 1 base and J shed 2 bases, with 9 bases lying between them. Germline V gene data show CDR1 as SGHKS and CDR2 as YYEKEE (reference sequence). The CDR3 is 14 amino acids.

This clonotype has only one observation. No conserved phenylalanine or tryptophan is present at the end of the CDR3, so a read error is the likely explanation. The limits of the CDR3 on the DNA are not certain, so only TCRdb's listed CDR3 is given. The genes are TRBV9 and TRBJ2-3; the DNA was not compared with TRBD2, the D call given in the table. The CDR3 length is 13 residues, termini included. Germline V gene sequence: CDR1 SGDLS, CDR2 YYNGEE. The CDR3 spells CASRLVPGELFFV.

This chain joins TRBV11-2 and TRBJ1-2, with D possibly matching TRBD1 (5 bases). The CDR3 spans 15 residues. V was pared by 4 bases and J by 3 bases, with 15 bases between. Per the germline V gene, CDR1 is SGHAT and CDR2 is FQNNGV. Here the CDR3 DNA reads TGTGCCAGCAGCTGGACTAGGGGCCCCGACTATGGCTACACCTTC. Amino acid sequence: CASSWTRGPDYGYTF.

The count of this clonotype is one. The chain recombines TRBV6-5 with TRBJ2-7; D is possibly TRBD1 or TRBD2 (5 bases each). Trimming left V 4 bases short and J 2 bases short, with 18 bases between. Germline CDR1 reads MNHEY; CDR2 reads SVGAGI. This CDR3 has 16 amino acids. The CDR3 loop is CASSSSEGLPPYEQYF. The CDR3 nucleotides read TGTGCCAGCAGTTCAAGTGAGGGGTTGCCGCCCTACGAGCAGTACTTC.

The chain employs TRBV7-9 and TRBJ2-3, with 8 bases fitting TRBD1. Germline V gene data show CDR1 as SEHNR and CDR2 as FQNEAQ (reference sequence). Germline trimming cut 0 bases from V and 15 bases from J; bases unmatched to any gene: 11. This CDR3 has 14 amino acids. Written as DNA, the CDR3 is TGTGCCAGCAGCTTAGCGGGACAGGTATACCTCCACTATTTT. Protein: CASSLAGQVYLHYF. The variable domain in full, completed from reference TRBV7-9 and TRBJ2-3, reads DTGVSQNPRHKITKRGQNVTFRCDPISEHNRLYWYRQTLGQGPEFLTYFQNEAQLEKSRLLSDRFSAERPKGSFSTLEIQRTEQGDSAMYLCASSLAGQVYLHYFGPGTRLTVL.

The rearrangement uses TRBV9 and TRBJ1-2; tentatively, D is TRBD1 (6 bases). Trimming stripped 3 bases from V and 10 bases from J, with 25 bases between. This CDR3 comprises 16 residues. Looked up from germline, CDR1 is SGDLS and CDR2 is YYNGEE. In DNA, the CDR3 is TGTGCCAGCAGCGAAACTAGCGGGACAAACAACGAGCACTACACCTTC. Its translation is CASSETSGTNNEHYTF. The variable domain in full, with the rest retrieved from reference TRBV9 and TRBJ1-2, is DSGVTQTPKHLITATGQRVTLRCSPRSGDLSVYWYQQSLDQGLQFLIQYYNGEERAKGNILERFSAQQFPDLHSELNLSSLELGDSALYFCASSETSGTNNEHYTFGSGTRLTVV.

As DNA, the CDR3 is TGTGCCAGTAGCTTACGTCCAGACGCGACAGCCTTTTCCCACGAGCAGTACGTC. It encodes CASSLRPDATAFSHEQYV. V and J are TRBV9 and TRBJ2-7; D perhaps matches TRBD1 (5 bases). Germline assignment: CDR1 SGDLS and CDR2 YYNGEE. The V end was cut by 8 bases, the J end by 5 bases, with 32 bases between. The CDR3 extends over 18 amino acids.

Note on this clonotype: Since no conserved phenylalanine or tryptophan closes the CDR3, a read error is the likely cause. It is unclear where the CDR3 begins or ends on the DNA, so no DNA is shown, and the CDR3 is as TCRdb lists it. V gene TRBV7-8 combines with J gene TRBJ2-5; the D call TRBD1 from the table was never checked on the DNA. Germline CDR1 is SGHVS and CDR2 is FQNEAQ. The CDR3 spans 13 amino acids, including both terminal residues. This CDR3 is CASSLAGGETPYY.

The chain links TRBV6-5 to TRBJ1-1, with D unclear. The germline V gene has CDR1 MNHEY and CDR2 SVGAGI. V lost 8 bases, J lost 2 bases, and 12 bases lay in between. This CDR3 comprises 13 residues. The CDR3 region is CASCHGLNTEAFF. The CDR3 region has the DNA TGTGCCAGCTGTCACGGACTAAACACTGAAGCTTTCTTT.

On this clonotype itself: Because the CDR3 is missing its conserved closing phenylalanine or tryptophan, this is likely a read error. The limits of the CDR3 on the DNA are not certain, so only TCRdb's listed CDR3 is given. CDR3 sequence reads: CASRVVPADTQFV. The gene calls are TRBV9 and TRBJ2-3. CDR1 is SGDLS and CDR2 is YYNGEE in the germline V gene. The CDR3 length equals 13 residues, ends included.

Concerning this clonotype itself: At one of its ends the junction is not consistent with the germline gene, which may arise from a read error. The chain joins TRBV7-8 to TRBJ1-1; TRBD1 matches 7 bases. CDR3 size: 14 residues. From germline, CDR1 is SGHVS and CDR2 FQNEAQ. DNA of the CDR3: TGTGCCAGCATAAAGCATCCAGACGGGACAGAAGCTTCCTTT. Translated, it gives CASIKHPDGTEASF.

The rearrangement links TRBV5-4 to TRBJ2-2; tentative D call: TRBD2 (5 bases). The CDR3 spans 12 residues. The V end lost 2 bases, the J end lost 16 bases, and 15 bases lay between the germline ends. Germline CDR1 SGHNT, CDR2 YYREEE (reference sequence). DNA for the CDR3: TGTGCCAGCAGCTTTGTTAGCGCAATGCGGTTTTTT. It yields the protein CASSFVSAMRFF.

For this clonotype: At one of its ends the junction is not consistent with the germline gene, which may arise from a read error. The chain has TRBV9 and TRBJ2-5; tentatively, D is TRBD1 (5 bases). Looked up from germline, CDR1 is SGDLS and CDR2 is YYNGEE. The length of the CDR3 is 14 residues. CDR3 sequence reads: CASSVGGERTDTHF. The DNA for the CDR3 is TGTGCCAGCAGCGTAGGGGGCGAGCGAACAGATACGCACTTC.

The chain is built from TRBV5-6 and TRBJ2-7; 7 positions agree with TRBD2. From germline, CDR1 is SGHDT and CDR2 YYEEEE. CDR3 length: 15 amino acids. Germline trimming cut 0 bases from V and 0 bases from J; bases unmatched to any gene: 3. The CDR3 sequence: CASSLGEGTSYEQYV. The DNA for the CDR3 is TGTGCCAGCAGCTTGGGGGAGGGGACCTCCTACGAGCAGTACGTC.